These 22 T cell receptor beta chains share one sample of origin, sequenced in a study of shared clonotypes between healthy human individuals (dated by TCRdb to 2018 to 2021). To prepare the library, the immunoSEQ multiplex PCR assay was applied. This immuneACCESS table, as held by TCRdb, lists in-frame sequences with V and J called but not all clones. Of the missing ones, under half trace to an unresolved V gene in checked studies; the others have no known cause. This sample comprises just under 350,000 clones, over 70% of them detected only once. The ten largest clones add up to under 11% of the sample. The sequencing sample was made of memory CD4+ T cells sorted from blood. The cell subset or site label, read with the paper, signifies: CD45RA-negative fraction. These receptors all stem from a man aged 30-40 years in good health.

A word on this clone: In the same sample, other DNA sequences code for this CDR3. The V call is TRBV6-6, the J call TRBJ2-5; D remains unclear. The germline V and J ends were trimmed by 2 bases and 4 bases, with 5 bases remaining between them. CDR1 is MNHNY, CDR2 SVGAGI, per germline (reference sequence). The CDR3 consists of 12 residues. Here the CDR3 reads CASSYQRETQYF. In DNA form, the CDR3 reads TGTGCCAGCAGTTACCAGAGAGAGACCCAGTACTTC.

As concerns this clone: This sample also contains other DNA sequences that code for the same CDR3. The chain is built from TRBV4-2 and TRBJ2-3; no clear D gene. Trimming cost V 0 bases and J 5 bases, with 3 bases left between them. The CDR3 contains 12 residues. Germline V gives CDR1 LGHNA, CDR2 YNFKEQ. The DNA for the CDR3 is TGTGCCAGCAGCCAAGACTTAGATACGCAGTATTTT. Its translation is CASSQDLDTQYF.

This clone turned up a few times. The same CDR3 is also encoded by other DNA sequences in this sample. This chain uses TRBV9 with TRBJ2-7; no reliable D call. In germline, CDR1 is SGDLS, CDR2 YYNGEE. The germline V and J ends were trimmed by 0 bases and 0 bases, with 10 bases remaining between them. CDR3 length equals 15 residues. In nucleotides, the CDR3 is TGTGCCAGCAGCGTAGGGTCCGTGAGCTCCTACGAGCAGTACTTC. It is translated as CASSVGSVSSYEQYF.

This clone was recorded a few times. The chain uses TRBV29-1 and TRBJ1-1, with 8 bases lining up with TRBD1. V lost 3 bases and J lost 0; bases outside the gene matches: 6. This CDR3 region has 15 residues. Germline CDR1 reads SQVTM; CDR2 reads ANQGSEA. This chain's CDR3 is CSVDPGGGMNTEAFF. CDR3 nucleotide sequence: TGCAGCGTTGATCCAGGGGGCGGGATGAACACTGAAGCTTTCTTT.

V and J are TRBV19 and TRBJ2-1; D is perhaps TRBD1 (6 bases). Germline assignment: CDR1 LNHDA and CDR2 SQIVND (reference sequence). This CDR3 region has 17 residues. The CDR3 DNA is TGTGGATCTAGTCGGACAGCATCTCAGGGCTCCTACAATGAGCAGTTCTTC. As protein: CGSSRTASQGSYNEQFF.

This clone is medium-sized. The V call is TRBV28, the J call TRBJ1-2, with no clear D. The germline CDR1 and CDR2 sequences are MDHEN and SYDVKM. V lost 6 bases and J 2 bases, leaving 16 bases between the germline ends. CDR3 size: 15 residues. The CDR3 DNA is TGTGCCAGCAGCTCTCCGGGAACGGGGAACTATGGCTACACCTTC. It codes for CASSSPGTGNYGYTF.

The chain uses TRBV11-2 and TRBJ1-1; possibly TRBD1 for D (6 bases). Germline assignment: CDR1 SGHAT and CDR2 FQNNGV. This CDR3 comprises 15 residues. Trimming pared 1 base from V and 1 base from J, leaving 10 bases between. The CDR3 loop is CASSLGRGRNTEAFF. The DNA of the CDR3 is TGTGCCAGCAGCTTAGGTAGGGGGAGGAACACTGAAGCTTTCTTT.

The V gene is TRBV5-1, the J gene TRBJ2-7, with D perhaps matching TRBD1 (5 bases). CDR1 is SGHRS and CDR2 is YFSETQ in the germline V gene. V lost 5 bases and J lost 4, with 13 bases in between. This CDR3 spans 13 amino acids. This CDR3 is CASRVDNQYEQYF. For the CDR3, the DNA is TGCGCCAGCAGGGTGGACAATCAATACGAGCAGTACTTC.

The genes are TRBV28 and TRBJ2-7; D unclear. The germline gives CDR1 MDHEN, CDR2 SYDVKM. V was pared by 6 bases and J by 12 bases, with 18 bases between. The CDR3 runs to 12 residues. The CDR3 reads CASSDISYRWYF. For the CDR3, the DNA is TGTGCCAGCAGCGACATCTCCTACCGTTGGTACTTC.

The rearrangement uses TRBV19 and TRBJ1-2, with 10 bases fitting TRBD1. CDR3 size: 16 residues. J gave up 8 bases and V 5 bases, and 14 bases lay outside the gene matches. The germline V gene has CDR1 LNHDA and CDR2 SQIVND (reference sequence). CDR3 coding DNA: TGTGCCAGTAGTTCGACCGTGACAGGGGGCGCATCAGGCTACACCTTC. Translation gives CASSSTVTGGASGYTF.

CDR3 protein: CASSLTGGVNEQFF. The CDR3 DNA is TGTGCCAGTAGTCTAACGGGAGGGGTCAATGAGCAGTTCTTC. This rearrangement joins TRBV19 to TRBJ2-1; TRBD2 agrees at 8 bases. V dropped 5 bases and J dropped 6; count of bases not matched to a gene: 6. The CDR3 runs 14 residues. Per germline, CDR1 LNHDA and CDR2 SQIVND (reference sequence). The variable domain in full, completed from reference TRBV19 and TRBJ2-1, reads DGGITQSPKYLFRKEGQNVTLSCEQNLNHDAMYWYRQDPGQGLRLIYYSQIVNDFQKGDIAEGYSVSREKKESFPLTVTSAQKNPTAFYLCASSLTGGVNEQFFGPGTRLTVL.

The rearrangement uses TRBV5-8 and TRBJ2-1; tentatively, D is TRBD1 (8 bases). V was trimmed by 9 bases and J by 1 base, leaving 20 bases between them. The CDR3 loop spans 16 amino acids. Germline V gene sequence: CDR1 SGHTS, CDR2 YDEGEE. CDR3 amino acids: CANPRQGRVSYNEQFF. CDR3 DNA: TGTGCCAACCCCAGACAGGGGAGGGTGTCCTACAATGAGCAGTTCTTC.

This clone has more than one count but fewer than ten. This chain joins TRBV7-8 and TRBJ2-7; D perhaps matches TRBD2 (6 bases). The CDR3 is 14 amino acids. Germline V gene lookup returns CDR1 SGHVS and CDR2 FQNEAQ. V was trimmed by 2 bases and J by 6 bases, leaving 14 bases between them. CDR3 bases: TGTGCCAGCAGCTTAAGTCGGAGGGACGGCGAGCAGTACTTC. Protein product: CASSLSRRDGEQYF. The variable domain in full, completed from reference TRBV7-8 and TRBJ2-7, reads GAGVSQSPRYKVAKRGQDVALRCDPISGHVSLFWYQQALGQGPEFLTYFQNEAQLDKSGLPSDRFFAERPEGSVSTLKIQRTQQEDSAVYLCASSLSRRDGEQYFGPGTRLTVT.

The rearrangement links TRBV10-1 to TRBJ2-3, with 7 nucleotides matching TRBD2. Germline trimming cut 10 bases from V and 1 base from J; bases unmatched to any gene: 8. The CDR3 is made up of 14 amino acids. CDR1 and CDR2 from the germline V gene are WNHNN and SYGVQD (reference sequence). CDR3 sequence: CATTRGGGTDTQYF. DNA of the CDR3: TGCGCCACGACCCGGGGAGGGGGCACAGATACGCAGTATTTT.

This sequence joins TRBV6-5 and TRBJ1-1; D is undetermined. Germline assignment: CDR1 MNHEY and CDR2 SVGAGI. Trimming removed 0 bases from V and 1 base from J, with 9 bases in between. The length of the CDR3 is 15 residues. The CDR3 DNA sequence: TGTGCCAGCAGTTACTCGAGCCCCTCGAACACTGAAGCTTTCTTT. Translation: CASSYSSPSNTEAFF.

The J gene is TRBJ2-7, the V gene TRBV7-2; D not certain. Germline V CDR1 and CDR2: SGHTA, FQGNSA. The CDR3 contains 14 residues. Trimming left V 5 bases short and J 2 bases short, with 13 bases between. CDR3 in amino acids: CASSLLQGPYEQYF. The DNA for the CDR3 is TGTGCCAGCAGCCTCTTACAAGGACCCTACGAGCAGTACTTC. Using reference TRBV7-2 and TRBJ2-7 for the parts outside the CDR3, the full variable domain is GAGVSQSPSNKVTEKGKDVELRCDPISGHTALYWYRQSLGQGLEFLIYFQGNSAPDKSGLPSDRFSAERTGGSVSTLTIQRTQQEDSAVYLCASSLLQGPYEQYFGPGTRLTVT.

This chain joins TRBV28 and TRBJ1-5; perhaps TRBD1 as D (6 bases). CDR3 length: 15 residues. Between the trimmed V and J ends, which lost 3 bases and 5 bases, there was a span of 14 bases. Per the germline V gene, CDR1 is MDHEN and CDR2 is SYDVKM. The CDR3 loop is CASSLPGGAHQPQHF. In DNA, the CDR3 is TGTGCCAGCAGTTTGCCCGGGGGCGCGCATCAGCCCCAGCATTTT.

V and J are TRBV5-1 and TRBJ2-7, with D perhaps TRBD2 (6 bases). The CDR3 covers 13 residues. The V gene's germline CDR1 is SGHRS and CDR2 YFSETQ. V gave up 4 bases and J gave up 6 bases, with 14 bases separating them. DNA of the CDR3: TGCGCCAGCAGCCTCTGGGGGGTGGGCGAGCAGTACTTC. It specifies CASSLWGVGEQYF.

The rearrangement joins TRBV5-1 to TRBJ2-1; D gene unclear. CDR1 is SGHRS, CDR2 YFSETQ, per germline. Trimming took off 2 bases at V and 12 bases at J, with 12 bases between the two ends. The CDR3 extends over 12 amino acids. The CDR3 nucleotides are TGCGCCAGCAGCTTCACTGACTCTGGGCAGTTCTTC. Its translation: CASSFTDSGQFF.

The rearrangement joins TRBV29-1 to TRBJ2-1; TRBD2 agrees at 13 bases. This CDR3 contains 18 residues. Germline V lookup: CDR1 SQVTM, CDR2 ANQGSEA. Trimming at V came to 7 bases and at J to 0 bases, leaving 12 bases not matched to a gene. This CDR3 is CSAPRLAGGLSSYNEQFF. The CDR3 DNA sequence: TGCAGCGCCCCTAGACTAGCGGGAGGCCTGAGCTCCTACAATGAGCAGTTCTTC.

DNA of the CDR3: TGCGCCAGCAGCATTGGGACTAGCGGGAGGGCCGGGCACAATGAGCAGTTCTTC. The encoded protein is CASSIGTSGRAGHNEQFF. This chain joins TRBV5-1 and TRBJ2-1; TRBD2 matches at 16 bases. CDR1 and CDR2 from the germline V gene are SGHRS and YFSETQ. CDR3 size: 18 residues. V gave up 4 bases and J gave up 5 bases; unmatched junction bases: 9. The complete variable domain, with remaining parts taken from reference TRBV5-1 and TRBJ2-1, reads KAGVTQTPRYLIKTRGQQVTLSCSPISGHRSVSWYQQTPGQGLQFLFEYFSETQRNKGNFPGRFSGRQFSNSRSEMNVSTLELGDSALYLCASSIGTSGRAGHNEQFFGPGTRLTVL.

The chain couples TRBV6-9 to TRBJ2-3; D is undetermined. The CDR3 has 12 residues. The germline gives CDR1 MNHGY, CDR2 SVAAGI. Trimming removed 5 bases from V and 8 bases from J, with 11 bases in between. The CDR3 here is CASSELSVTQYF. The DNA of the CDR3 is TGTGCCAGCAGTGAATTATCAGTTACGCAGTATTTT.